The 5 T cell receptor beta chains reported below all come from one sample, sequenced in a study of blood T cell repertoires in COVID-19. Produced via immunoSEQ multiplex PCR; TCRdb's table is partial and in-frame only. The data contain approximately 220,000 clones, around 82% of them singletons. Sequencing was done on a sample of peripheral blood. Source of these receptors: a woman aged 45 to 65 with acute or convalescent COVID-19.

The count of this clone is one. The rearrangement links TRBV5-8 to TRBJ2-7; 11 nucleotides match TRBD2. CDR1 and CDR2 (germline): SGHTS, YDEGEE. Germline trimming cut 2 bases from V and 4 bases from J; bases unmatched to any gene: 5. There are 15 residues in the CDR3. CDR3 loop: CASSLLAGESYEQYF. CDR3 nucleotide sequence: TGTGCCAGCAGCTTACTAGCGGGAGAGTCGTACGAGCAGTACTTC. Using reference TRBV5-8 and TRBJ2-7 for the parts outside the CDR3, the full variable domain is EAGVTQSPTHLIKTRGQQATLRCSPISGHTSVYWYQQALGLGLQFLLWYDEGEERNRGNFPPRFSGRQFPNYSSELNVNALELEDSALYLCASSLLAGESYEQYFGPGTRLTVT.

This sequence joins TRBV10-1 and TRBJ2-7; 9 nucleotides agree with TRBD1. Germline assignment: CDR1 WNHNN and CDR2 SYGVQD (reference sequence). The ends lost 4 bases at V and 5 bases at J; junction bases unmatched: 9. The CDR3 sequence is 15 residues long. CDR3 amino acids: CASSVGTGTRDEQYF. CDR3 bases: TGCGCCAGCAGTGTAGGGACAGGGACAAGGGACGAGCAGTACTTC.

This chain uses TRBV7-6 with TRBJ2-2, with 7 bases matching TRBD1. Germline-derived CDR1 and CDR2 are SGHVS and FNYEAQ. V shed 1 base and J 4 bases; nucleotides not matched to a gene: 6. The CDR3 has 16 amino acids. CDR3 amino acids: CASSLDSAGGTGELFF. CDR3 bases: TGTGCCAGCAGCTTAGACTCAGCAGGGGGCACCGGGGAGCTGTTTTTT.

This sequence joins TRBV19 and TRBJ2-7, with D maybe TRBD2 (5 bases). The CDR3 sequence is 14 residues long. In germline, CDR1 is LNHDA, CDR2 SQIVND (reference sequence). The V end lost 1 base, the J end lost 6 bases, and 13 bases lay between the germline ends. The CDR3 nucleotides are TGTGCCAGTAGTATAGGGACTCACCGAGGCGAGCAGTACTTC. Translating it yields CASSIGTHRGEQYF.

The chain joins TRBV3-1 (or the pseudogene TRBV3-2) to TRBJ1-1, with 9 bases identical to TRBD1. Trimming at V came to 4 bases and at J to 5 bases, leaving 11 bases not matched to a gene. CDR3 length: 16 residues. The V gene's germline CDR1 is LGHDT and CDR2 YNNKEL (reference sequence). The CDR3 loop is CASSRRTGQGNTEAFF. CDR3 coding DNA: TGTGCCAGCAGCCGAAGGACAGGACAGGGGAATACTGAAGCTTTCTTT.